This T cell receptor (beta chain) was retrieved from a study of chronic HIV infection and antiretroviral therapy. TCRdb re-called the 5' RACE reads with MiXCR, one entry per CDR3 protein. The profile shows about 38,000 distinct CDR3 sequences, roughly 8.2% of them singletons. The CDR3 contains 12 residues. Looked up from germline, CDR1 is MDHEN and CDR2 is SYDVKM. V was shortened by 2 bases and J by 7 bases, with 9 bases between the two germline ends. The rearrangement uses TRBV28 and TRBJ2-7; no clear D. The source of this sequence is an adult who had HIV and had not received antiretroviral therapy, or was an uninfected healthy control (not recorded which). The sequenced material came from peripheral blood. The CDR3 loop reads CASSLPPWEQYF. CDR3 DNA sequence: TGTGCCAGCAGTTTACCCCCATGGGAGCAGTACTTC.